A single sample is the source of the 11 T cell receptor beta chains below, sequenced in a study of T-cell memory formation after mild COVID-19. TCRdb re-called the 5' RACE reads with MiXCR, one entry per CDR3 protein. The sample consists of fewer than 350,000 distinct CDR3 sequences, approximately 7.6% of them appearing once. What was sequenced was PBMCs or a T cell subset sorted from them (not recorded which). These receptors were taken from a man aged 18 to 35 who had mild COVID-19 (a few samples of this study predate the infection). Cell type and time point are not known.

The V call is TRBV7-2, the J call TRBJ2-1; TRBD2 might be the D (6 bases). The CDR3 is 14 amino acids. Germline values: CDR1 SGHTA, CDR2 FQGNSA. V was pared by 6 bases and J by 10 bases, with 19 bases between. CDR3: CASRPGTSLLEQFF. CDR3 in DNA: TGTGCCAGCAGACCCGGGACTTCCCTTCTGGAGCAGTTCTTC. Variable domain in full (rest from reference TRBV7-2 and TRBJ2-1): GAGVSQSPSNKVTEKGKDVELRCDPISGHTALYWYRQSLGQGLEFLIYFQGNSAPDKSGLPSDRFSAERTGGSVSTLTIQRTQQEDSAVYLCASRPGTSLLEQFFGPGTRLTVL.

V is TRBV11-2 and J is TRBJ2-1; D is unclear. V was pared by 2 bases and J by 6 bases, with 11 bases between. Germline V gives CDR1 SGHAT, CDR2 FQNNGV. The CDR3 has 14 amino acids. As DNA, the CDR3 is TGTGCCAGCAGCTTAATGTCAGTACGCAATGAGCAGTTCTTC. It encodes CASSLMSVRNEQFF.

The J gene is TRBJ2-5, the V gene TRBV5-1; TRBD2 agrees at 15 bases. This CDR3 spans 16 amino acids. V dropped 2 bases and J dropped 5; count of bases not matched to a gene: 4. In germline, CDR1 is SGHRS, CDR2 YFSETQ. CDR3 region: CASSFGTSGGIETQYF. The CDR3 DNA reads TGCGCCAGCAGCTTCGGGACTAGCGGGGGGATTGAGACCCAGTACTTC.

Here the CDR3 DNA reads TGCGCCAGCAGCCAACCTAGACAGGGGGCATTTGAGCAGTTCTTC. Protein product: CASSQPRQGAFEQFF. V gene TRBV4-1 combines with J gene TRBJ2-1; the match to TRBD1 covers 10 bases. CDR1 is MGHRA and CDR2 is YSYEKL in the germline V gene. The CDR3 totals 15 residues. Trimming cost V 2 bases and J 9 bases; bases outside gene matches: 7.

This clonotype was seen only a few times. The chain joins TRBV5-1 to TRBJ2-6; D remains unclear. Trimming cost V 5 bases and J 1 base, with 4 bases left between them. The germline V gene has CDR1 SGHRS and CDR2 YFSETQ. The CDR3 consists of 13 residues. The CDR3 DNA is TGCGCCAGCAGACGTTCTGGGGCCAACGTCCTGACTTTC. Translating it yields CASRRSGANVLTF.

This clonotype has only a few counts. This chain joins TRBV5-4 and TRBJ1-2; no clear D gene. The length of the CDR3 is 12 residues. Germline CDR1 and CDR2: SGHNT and YYREEE (reference sequence). Trimming took 0 bases from V and 8 from J, leaving 8 bases between them. DNA of the CDR3: TGTGCCAGCAGCTTGGACGCGGGGGGCTACACCTTC. Protein product: CASSLDAGGYTF. The full variable domain, with the rest looked up from reference TRBV5-4 and TRBJ1-2, is ETGVTQSPTHLIKTRGQQVTLRCSSQSGHNTVSWYQQALGQGPQFIFQYYREEENGRGNFPPRFSGLQFPNYSSELNVNALELDDSALYLCASSLDAGGYTFGSGTRLTVV.

The table lists this clonotype with a few counts. V gene TRBV6-5 combines with J gene TRBJ1-1; TRBD1 agrees at 11 bases. The V segment lost 6 bases and the J segment 8 bases; nucleotides outside the gene matches: 11. The CDR3 totals 15 residues. CDR1 is MNHEY and CDR2 is SVGAGI in the germline V gene. CDR3 DNA: TGTGCCAGCAGGTTTTCAGGACAGGGGGCGTCCGAAGCTTTCTTT. It encodes CASRFSGQGASEAFF.

This clonotype was seen at least ten times. The chain has TRBV7-3 and TRBJ2-2, with 8 bases lining up with TRBD2. The junction had 6 bases not matched to a gene; V was cut back by 2 bases and J by 7 bases. The CDR3 has 15 amino acids. The germline V gene has CDR1 SGHTA and CDR2 FQGTGA. CDR3 amino acids: CASSLLGGAIGELFF. CDR3 nucleotides: TGTGCCAGCAGCTTACTCGGGGGGGCTATCGGGGAGCTGTTTTTT.

The chain combines TRBV20-1 with TRBJ2-7; possible D gene TRBD1, 5 bases. V lost 0 bases and J lost 1, with 13 bases in between. The CDR3 totals 15 residues. Germline-derived CDR1 and CDR2 are DFQATT and SNEGSKA (reference sequence). CDR3 in amino acids: CSARDPRDPSYEQYF. The CDR3, as DNA: TGCAGTGCTAGAGACCCCAGGGATCCTTCCTACGAGCAGTACTTC.

This clonotype has only a few counts. The CDR3 region is CASKSGGREQFF. The CDR3 DNA reads as TGCGCCAGCAAAAGCGGGGGGCGTGAGCAGTTCTTC. The chain couples TRBV5-1 to TRBJ2-1; TRBD2 aligns across 9 bases. J gave up 9 bases and V 6 bases, and 4 bases lay outside the gene matches. The CDR3 consists of 12 residues. Germline loops: CDR1 SGHRS, CDR2 YFSETQ.

This clonotype was recorded at least ten times. The V call is TRBV4-1, the J call TRBJ2-1, with TRBD1 as a possible D gene (6 bases). V was clipped by 0 bases and J by 12 bases, with 18 bases between them. CDR1 and CDR2 from the germline V gene are MGHRA and YSYEKL. The CDR3 is made up of 15 amino acids. Here the CDR3 reads CASSQEIGGQFGQFF. CDR3 coding DNA: TGCGCCAGCAGCCAAGAAATCGGTGGACAGTTTGGGCAGTTCTTC.